This is a list of T cell receptor beta chains from one sample in a study of T-cell memory formation after mild COVID-19. Each CDR3 protein gets one entry after TCRdb re-called the 5' RACE reads with MiXCR. The data show 580,000 or so distinct CDR3 sequences, roughly a sixth seen once. Sequences were obtained from PBMCs or a T cell subset sorted from them (not recorded which). These receptors all come from an adult woman who had mild COVID-19 (a few samples of this study predate the infection). Cell type and time point are not known. Both conserved end residues are part of each CDR3. The D gene is left open where the match is weak. Clone size is stated in some rows and not others, as once, few, many or a class when expanded.

V	D	length	size	J	CDR3	DNA
TRBV7-9	NA	14	NA	TRBJ2-7	CASSEPASGDEQYF	TGTGCCAGCAGCGAGCCGGCCTCGGGAGACGAGCAGTACTTC
TRBV7-8	TRBD1	16	few	TRBJ2-7	CASSTVRTGLSPEQYF	TGTGCCAGCAGCACAGTGAGGACAGGGTTGAGTCCCGAGCAGTACTTC
TRBV24-1	NA	12	NA	TRBJ2-4	CATGAPDDIQYF	TGTGCCACCGGGGCGCCGGATGACATTCAGTACTTC
TRBV14	NA	13	few	TRBJ1-2	CASSSREGYGYTF	TGTGCCAGCAGCTCACGGGAGGGCTATGGCTACACCTTC
TRBV4-1	NA	15	NA	TRBJ2-7	CASSQDGGTFDEQYF	TGCGCCAGCAGCCAAGATGGGGGGACCTTTGACGAGCAGTACTTC
TRBV6-4	TRBD2	16	NA	TRBJ2-1	CASSDSTSGDYNEQFF	TGTGCCAGCAGTGACTCAACTAGCGGAGACTACAATGAGCAGTTCTTC
TRBV12-3/TRBV12-4	TRBD2	20	NA	TRBJ2-3	CASSLIPGASGGLSTDTQYF	TGTGCCAGCAGTTTAATTCCCGGGGCTAGCGGGGGACTAAGCACAGATACGCAGTATTTT
TRBV7-2	NA	15	NA	TRBJ1-5	CASRPAAGLNQPQHF	TGTGCCAGCAGGCCAGCAGCCGGGTTGAATCAGCCCCAGCATTTT
TRBV7-9	TRBD2	16	few	TRBJ2-1	CASSLGEREDYNEQFF	TGTGCCAGCAGCTTAGGGGAGCGGGAGGACTACAATGAGCAGTTCTTC
TRBV19	NA	12	NA	TRBJ2-7	CASRGVTYEQYF	TGTGCCAGTAGAGGGGTGACCTACGAGCAGTACTTC
TRBV5-1	TRBD1	16	NA	TRBJ2-3	CASSFQTGPRTDTQYF	TGCGCCAGCAGCTTCCAGACAGGGCCTAGGACAGATACGCAGTATTTT
TRBV7-2	NA	12	NA	TRBJ1-1	CASSFGRPEAFF	TGTGCCAGCAGCTTTGGAAGGCCTGAAGCTTTCTTT
TRBV5-6	NA	14	few	TRBJ2-7	CASSFGSLNYEQYF	TGTGCCAGCAGCTTCGGGAGTTTGAACTACGAGCAGTACTTC
TRBV7-9	NA	13	NA	TRBJ2-7	CASSSEPFYEQYF	TGTGCCAGCAGTTCGGAGCCCTTTTACGAGCAGTACTTC
TRBV7-9	TRBD2	20	few	TRBJ2-3	CASSPRTSGGRLVGTDTQYF	TGTGCCAGCAGCCCACGGACTAGCGGGGGGCGTTTGGTGGGCACAGATACGCAGTATTTT
TRBV7-3	TRBD2	14	few	TRBJ2-1	CASSLTREFNEQFF	TGTGCCAGCAGCTTAACGCGGGAGTTCAATGAGCAGTTCTTC
TRBV7-9	TRBD2	14	NA	TRBJ2-7	CASRTSGGAYEQYF	TGTGCCAGCAGGACATCGGGGGGGGCCTACGAGCAGTACTTC
TRBV5-1	NA	14	many	TRBJ1-2	CASSLEGRGFGYTF	TGCGCCAGCAGCTTGGAGGGCAGGGGCTTTGGCTACACCTTC
TRBV3-1	TRBD1	16	NA	TRBJ1-6	CASSRITGGVNSPLHF	TGTGCCAGCAGCCGAATAACAGGGGGTGTAAATTCACCCCTCCACTTT
TRBV20-1	TRBD2	12	many	TRBJ2-3	CSAMRESDTQYF	TGCAGTGCTATGCGGGAGTCAGATACGCAGTATTTT
TRBV4-3	NA	17	NA	TRBJ2-2	CASSQVGVGYNTGELFF	TGCGCCAGCAGCCAAGTCGGGGTAGGGTATAACACCGGGGAGCTGTTTTTT
TRBV6-1	NA	13	NA	TRBJ1-1	CASSVRPRVEAFF	TGTGCCAGCAGTGTGAGGCCCCGAGTTGAAGCTTTCTTT
TRBV6-6	NA	15	NA	TRBJ2-1	CASSSTTTSYNEQFF	TGTGCCAGCAGTTCCACGACCACAAGCTACAATGAGCAGTTCTTC
TRBV14	TRBD1	15	NA	TRBJ1-1	CASSQEGRGRVAAFF	TGTGCCAGCAGCCAAGAGGGAAGGGGGCGCGTTGCGGCTTTCTTT
TRBV6-2/TRBV6-3	TRBD1	15	NA	TRBJ2-3	CASSYGDRDADTQYF	TGTGCCAGCAGTTACGGAGACAGGGATGCAGATACGCAGTATTTT
TRBV15	TRBD1	16	few	TRBJ1-2	CATSRGRDSTNYGYTF	TGTGCCACCAGCAGAGGCCGGGACAGTACTAACTATGGCTACACCTTC